These 16 T cell receptor beta chains were all obtained from the same sample, sequenced in a study of OX40 agonist ivuxolimab in advanced cancers. Clones were sequenced by immunoSEQ multiplex PCR, and TCRdb holds only the in-frame ones, with some missing. The table shows roughly 60,000 clones, with about nine tenths occurring only once. The sample here was CD4+ or CD8+ T cells sorted from blood, taken in a trial of the OX40 agonist ivuxolimab. These receptors came from an adult with an advanced solid tumor such as melanoma, head and neck, liver or kidney cancer.

This chain links TRBV4-1 with TRBJ2-7; 7 nucleotides agree with TRBD1. The CDR3 runs 17 residues. The ends lost 3 bases at V and 6 bases at J; junction bases unmatched: 17. Germline V lookup: CDR1 MGHRA, CDR2 YSYEKL. The CDR3: CASSQYVATGHSLEQYF. The CDR3, as DNA: TGCGCCAGCAGCCAGTATGTGGCGACAGGGCACTCGCTCGAGCAGTACTTC.

Of note for this clone: The same CDR3 arises from other DNA sequences in this sample as well. The V gene is TRBV18, the J gene TRBJ2-7; D possibly corresponds to TRBD1 (5 bases). This CDR3 is built from 12 residues. Germline V lookup: CDR1 KGHSH, CDR2 LQKENI. With 3 bases removed from V and 3 bases from J, the gap between germline ends came to 6 bases. The CDR3, as DNA: TGTGCCAGCTCACCCGACAGCTACGAGCAGTACTTC. It translates to CASSPDSYEQYF.

V is TRBV2 and J is TRBJ2-5; no clear D. The end of the DNA aligns better with TRBJ2-7, so the J call may be wrong. Germline values: CDR1 SNHLY, CDR2 FYNNEI. The CDR3 runs to 15 residues. DNA of the CDR3: TGTGCCAGCAGTAAAATTCTAGTAGAGGTTTCCGAGCAGTACTTC. It specifies CASSKILVEVSEQYF.

The rearrangement links TRBV2 to TRBJ2-7; TRBD1 matches 8 bases. J gave up 0 bases and V 8 bases, and 18 bases lay outside the gene matches. Germline CDR1 is SNHLY and CDR2 is FYNNEI. The CDR3 sequence is 18 residues long. The CDR3 loop is CASCGFKHRTGSSYEQYF. CDR3 DNA: TGTGCCAGCTGTGGGTTCAAACATAGGACAGGGAGCTCCTACGAGCAGTACTTC.

The V gene is TRBV19, the J gene TRBJ1-2; 10 bases line up with TRBD1. Germline loops: CDR1 LNHDA, CDR2 SQIVND (reference sequence). Losses at the gene ends were 2 bases for V and 6 bases for J; bases not matched to a gene: 12. The CDR3 sequence is 17 residues long. CDR3 sequence: CASSIPTGGNYGDGYTF. The CDR3 DNA reads as TGTGCCAGTAGTATACCGACAGGGGGCAATTATGGCGATGGCTACACCTTC.

CDR3 sequence reads: CASSFADGPAYEQYF. The CDR3 region has the DNA TGTGCCAGCAGCTTTGCGGACGGCCCGGCCTACGAGCAGTACTTC. V usage is TRBV7-6 and J usage is TRBJ2-7, with unresolved D. CDR3 length equals 15 residues. The V gene's germline CDR1 is SGHVS and CDR2 FNYEAQ. V dropped 3 bases and J dropped 2 bases, with 14 bases sitting between them.

This clone has a handful of counts. The chain uses TRBV19 and TRBJ2-7, with D unresolved. Trimming cost V 8 bases and J 0 bases, with 8 bases left between them. In germline, CDR1 is LNHDA, CDR2 SQIVND (reference sequence). The CDR3 consists of 12 residues. The CDR3 sequence is CASASSSYEQYF. CDR3 coding DNA: TGTGCCAGTGCTTCGTCCTCCTACGAGCAGTACTTC. Supplemented by reference TRBV19 and TRBJ2-7, the full variable domain reads DGGITQSPKYLFRKEGQNVTLSCEQNLNHDAMYWYRQDPGQGLRLIYYSQIVNDFQKGDIAEGYSVSREKKESFPLTVTSAQKNPTAFYLCASASSSYEQYFGPGTRLTVT.

The chain combines TRBV6-6 with TRBJ2-3; weak D call: TRBD2 (6 bases). The CDR3 consists of 14 residues. V was shortened by 0 bases and J by 6 bases, with 10 bases between the two germline ends. Germline V lookup: CDR1 MNHNY, CDR2 SVGAGI (reference sequence). CDR3 nucleotide sequence: TGTGCCAGCAGTTACTCGGGACTTGCGGATACGCAGTATTTT. Protein: CASSYSGLADTQYF.

J is TRBJ1-3 and V is TRBV30; TRBD1 aligns across 8 bases. J lost 4 bases, V lost 1 base, and 3 bases had no gene match. This CDR3 has 14 amino acids. CDR1 is GTSNPN and CDR2 is SVGIG in the germline V gene (reference sequence). The CDR3 DNA follows: TGTGCCTGGAGTGAGGACAGGGCGGGAAACACCATATATTTT. Residues: CAWSEDRAGNTIYF.

This clone was observed a few times. This chain connects TRBV19 to TRBJ1-5; D is uncertain. The CDR3 covers 14 residues. In germline, CDR1 is LNHDA, CDR2 SQIVND (reference sequence). Trimming removed 3 bases from V and 0 bases from J, with 6 bases in between. CDR3 nucleotide sequence: TGTGCCAGTAGTATTGGGGTTAGCAATCAGCCCCAGCATTTT. Translating it yields CASSIGVSNQPQHF.

Concerning this clone: Other DNA sequences in this specimen translate into the identical CDR3. The V call is TRBV30, the J call TRBJ1-5; 8 bases are shared with TRBD1. Germline assignment: CDR1 GTSNPN and CDR2 SVGIG (reference sequence). V was pared by 0 bases and J by 4 bases, with 2 bases of the junction left unmatched. This CDR3 comprises 14 residues. CDR3: CAWSVGQGNQPQHF. The CDR3 bases are TGTGCCTGGAGTGTTGGACAGGGAAATCAGCCCCAGCATTTT.

This rearrangement joins TRBV7-6 to TRBJ1-2, with 8 bases fitting TRBD1. The CDR3 is 13 amino acids. With V trimmed by 4 bases and J by 3 bases, 1 base remained unmatched. CDR1 is SGHVS and CDR2 is FNYEAQ in the germline V gene. The CDR3 region has the DNA TGTGCCAGCAGCTCGACAGGGGACTATGGCTACACCTTC. This encodes CASSSTGDYGYTF.

This chain joins TRBV5-1 and TRBJ2-1; D gene unclear. The CDR3 has 15 residues. V lost 3 bases and J lost 4, with 14 bases in between. Per the germline V gene, CDR1 is SGHRS and CDR2 is YFSETQ. This chain's CDR3 is CASSSSLALYNEQFF. In nucleotides, the CDR3 is TGCGCCAGCAGCTCCTCGCTCGCATTATACAATGAGCAGTTCTTC.

The chain carries TRBV11-2 and TRBJ2-5; TRBD1 agrees at 11 bases. Looked up from germline, CDR1 is SGHAT and CDR2 is FQNNGV. The CDR3 length is 18 residues. J was trimmed by 2 bases and V by 4 bases; bases with no gene match: 12. The CDR3 DNA sequence: TGTGCCAGCAGCTCCCAACACGCCCGGGACAGGGGGCAAGAGACCCAGTACTTC. Translating it yields CASSSQHARDRGQETQYF.

The chain is built from TRBV19 and TRBJ2-5; 7 nucleotides agree with TRBD2. Germline CDR1 reads LNHDA; CDR2 reads SQIVND (reference sequence). The CDR3 has 15 amino acids. The V segment lost 3 bases and the J segment 5 bases; nucleotides outside the gene matches: 9. The CDR3 loop reads CASSIWGEGRETQYF. In nucleotides, the CDR3 is TGTGCCAGTAGTATTTGGGGGGAGGGCCGCGAGACCCAGTACTTC.

V gene TRBV30 combines with J gene TRBJ2-7; D is unresolved. CDR1 is GTSNPN, CDR2 SVGIG, per germline (reference sequence). Trimming took 1 base from V and 3 from J, leaving 13 bases between them. This CDR3 region has 14 residues. CDR3 sequence (DNA): TGTGCCTGGAGTGGGTATGGCACCTACTACGAGCAGTACTTC. This translates into CAWSGYGTYYEQYF. The whole variable domain, filled in from reference TRBV30 and TRBJ2-7, reads SQTIHQWPATLVQPVGSPLSLECTVEGTSNPNLYWYRQAAGRGLQLLFYSVGIGQISSEVPQNLSASRPQDRQFILSSKKLLLSDSGFYLCAWSGYGTYYEQYFGPGTRLTVT.